The 23 T cell receptor beta chains below all came from one sample that was sequenced in a study of CXCR3-negative and CXCR3-positive naive CD8 T cells. 5' RACE with UMI labels generated the TRB cDNA libraries. With the 5' RACE reads reprocessed, TCRdb shows one record per CDR3 protein and no DNA. The table lists tens of thousands of distinct CDR3 sequences. Input material: naive CXCR3- CD8+ T cells from blood. Subset indicated: CD45RO-CCR7+CD27+CD95- naive CD8+ T cells lacking CXCR3 (TNR3-). These receptors came from a human donor in good health. Some clones in this sample may be carry-over from other donors' samples.

The chain recombines TRBV7-9 with TRBJ1-2; TCRdb gives TRBD1 as the D gene, but with no DNA this cannot be confirmed. The CDR3 is 13 amino acids. Germline V lookup: CDR1 SEHNR, CDR2 FQNEAQ (reference sequence). The CDR3 region is CALLGEGNYGYTF.

The chain couples TRBV6-2 or TRBV6-3 to TRBJ2-7; TCRdb reports TRBD1, a call that lacks DNA to check it against. The V gene's germline CDR1 is MNHEY and CDR2 SVGEGT. CDR3 length: 13 amino acids. The CDR3: CASSWGPTYEQYF.

The chain couples TRBV29-1 to TRBJ2-3; TCRdb lists TRBD2, though no DNA is available to test this call. Germline V gene data show CDR1 as SQVTM and CDR2 as ANQGSEA. The CDR3 consists of 17 residues. CDR3 sequence: CSAAGTSGGSSTDTQYF.

CDR3 sequence reads: CASRSNSDQPQHF. The rearrangement uses TRBV6-5 and TRBJ1-5. The CDR3 has 13 residues. From germline, CDR1 is MNHEY and CDR2 SVGAGI.

CDR3 sequence reads: CASRKDSYEQYF. The chain couples TRBV25-1 to TRBJ2-7; TCRdb proposes TRBD1, but this gene call is untestable without DNA. CDR1 is MGHDK and CDR2 is SYGVNS in the germline V gene. The CDR3 extends over 12 amino acids.

This CDR3 is CASSQDRQRAYGYTF. The chain joins TRBV4-1 to TRBJ1-2. CDR1 is MGHRA, CDR2 YSYEKL, per germline. CDR3 length: 15 amino acids.

The chain combines TRBV14 with TRBJ2-7; TCRdb outputs TRBD2, but without DNA this stays unchecked. The length of the CDR3 is 15 residues. CDR1 is SGHDN, CDR2 FVKESK, per germline. The CDR3: CASSQDAASVYEQYF.

The CDR3 sequence: CASSMTFGVSYNEQFF. The J gene is TRBJ2-1, the V gene TRBV7-9. Germline V gives CDR1 SEHNR, CDR2 FQNEAQ (reference sequence). The CDR3 totals 16 residues.

The rearrangement joins TRBV20-1 to TRBJ1-2. This CDR3 spans 15 amino acids. CDR1 and CDR2 from the germline V gene are DFQATT and SNEGSKA (reference sequence). The CDR3 sequence is CSARDQARGGYGYTF.

The chain joins TRBV7-9 to TRBJ2-7; TCRdb selects TRBD1, and the lack of DNA leaves this call unchecked. The CDR3 sequence is 14 residues long. In germline, CDR1 is SEHNR, CDR2 FQNEAQ (reference sequence). The CDR3 region is CASSPRTGSYEQYF.

The chain has TRBV29-1 and TRBJ1-2. Germline V CDR1 and CDR2: SQVTM, ANQGSEA. The CDR3 runs 11 residues. CDR3: CSVAASKGYTF.

The chain combines TRBV7-9 with TRBJ2-2; lacking DNA, the TRBD1 call made by TCRdb goes unchecked. The V gene's germline CDR1 is SEHNR and CDR2 FQNEAQ (reference sequence). This CDR3 contains 17 residues. Here the CDR3 reads CASSSSYGGTNIGELFF.

This chain uses TRBV7-2 with TRBJ2-7; as DNA is missing, the TRBD1 call by TCRdb cannot be tested. The CDR3 extends over 16 amino acids. Looked up from germline, CDR1 is SGHTA and CDR2 is FQGNSA. The CDR3 loop reads CASSHGPSDRPYEQYF.

This chain uses TRBV6-2 or TRBV6-3 with TRBJ1-3; TCRdb lists TRBD1, though no DNA is available to test this call. The CDR3 is 17 residues long. Germline CDR1 is MNHEY and CDR2 is SVGEGT. This CDR3 reads CASSYPRQDYSGNTIYF.

The chain links TRBV28 to TRBJ2-1. Per the germline V gene, CDR1 is MDHEN and CDR2 is SYDVKM. The CDR3 contains 12 residues. The CDR3 loop is CASCKFRNEQFF.

This chain connects TRBV14 to TRBJ2-3; without DNA, the TCRdb call of TRBD1 cannot be checked. Germline V gene lookup returns CDR1 SGHDN and CDR2 FVKESK. The CDR3 is 13 residues long. CDR3 sequence reads: CASSQVISGLQYF. The full variable domain, rest sourced from reference TRBV14 and TRBJ2-3, is EAGVTQFPSHSVIEKGQTVTLRCDPISGHDNLYWYRRVMGKEIKFLLHFVKESKQDESGMPNNRFLAERTGGTYSTLKVQPAELEDSGVYFCASSQVISGLQYFGPGTRLTVL.

The V and J genes are TRBV7-6 and TRBJ2-3. The CDR3 length is 15 residues. Per germline, CDR1 SGHVS and CDR2 FNYEAQ. The CDR3 sequence: CASSLGCGFTDTQYF.

The chain joins TRBV7-3 to TRBJ2-2; the D call of TRBD2 rests on TCRdb alone, since no DNA is present to check it. This CDR3 spans 15 amino acids. Germline CDR1 is SGHTA and CDR2 is FQGTGA. This CDR3 reads CASSLASGGLGELFF.

The chain is built from TRBV7-8 and TRBJ2-7; TCRdb proposes TRBD1, but this gene call is untestable without DNA. From germline, CDR1 is SGHVS and CDR2 FQNEAQ. The CDR3 is 18 residues long. CDR3 sequence reads: CASSQVPGQGSGSYEQYF.

The rearrangement uses TRBV7-9 and TRBJ2-5; the D call of TRBD1 rests on TCRdb alone, since no DNA is present to check it. Germline CDR1 SEHNR, CDR2 FQNEAQ (reference sequence). The CDR3 loop spans 15 amino acids. This CDR3 reads CASRQTGGRQETQYF.

This CDR3 reads CSVEDDGNYGYTF. The genes are TRBV29-1 and TRBJ1-2. This CDR3 region has 13 residues. CDR1 and CDR2 (germline): SQVTM, ANQGSEA. Looking up the rest from reference TRBV29-1 and TRBJ1-2 gives the full variable domain: SAVISQKPSRDICQRGTSLTIQCQVDSQVTMMFWYRQQPGQSLTLIATANQGSEATYESGFVIDKFPISRPNLTFSTLTVSNMSPEDSSIYLCSVEDDGNYGYTFGSGTRLTVV.

The chain employs TRBV20-1 and TRBJ2-1; the TRBD2 assignment by TCRdb is unverifiable without DNA. The V gene's germline CDR1 is DFQATT and CDR2 SNEGSKA (reference sequence). The CDR3 is made up of 15 amino acids. CDR3: CSARSGLAAYNEQFF.

This chain links TRBV7-8 with TRBJ2-1. This CDR3 region has 14 residues. CDR1 is SGHVS, CDR2 FQNEAQ, per germline. CDR3 amino acids: CASSARPTQDEQFF.